Included here is one T cell receptor (beta chain) sequence, with context. This specimen belongs to a study of blood T cell repertoires in COVID-19. As for the study in general: T cells, B-cell-depleted T cells, or PBMCs supplied cDNA or gDNA.

Participant-given clinical history determined each cohort assignment. The CDR3 runs to 16 residues. CDR1 is MGHRA and CDR2 is YSYEKL in the germline V gene. Trimming stripped 3 bases from V and 1 base from J, with 15 bases between. In the original workflow: Amplification of reference gene primers provided the estimated nucleated cell counts. Libraries were prepared by immunoSEQ multiplex PCR; TCRdb keeps only in-frame clonotypes and omits some of them. That table is the source of V, J and clone size, and D and trimming were worked out from the DNA. The table shows around 420,000 clones, with around 90% occurring only once.

The rearrangement uses TRBV4-1 and TRBJ2-5; perhaps TRBD1 as D (6 bases). This TCR was sampled from a woman between 40 and 55 years old with acute COVID-19. Input material: PBMCs or T cells enriched from blood (not recorded which). CDR3 residues: CASSQGDIPVQETQYF. Written as DNA, the CDR3 is TGCGCCAGCAGCCAGGGGGACATCCCCGTCCAAGAGACCCAGTACTTC.